The next 20 T cell receptor beta chains were all read from a single sample in a study of blood T cell repertoires in COVID-19. Assay: immunoSEQ multiplex PCR; the TCRdb copy retains only in-frame clones and omits some. Of 200,000 to 300,000 clones listed, approximately 86% are singletons. The material sequenced was peripheral blood. The origin of the receptors is a man under 40 with active or convalescent COVID-19.

On this clone itself: In the same sample, other DNA sequences code for this CDR3. The J gene is TRBJ2-3, the V gene TRBV11-2; D ambiguous. Per the germline V gene, CDR1 is SGHAT and CDR2 is FQNNGV. The CDR3 totals 12 residues. With 4 bases removed from V and 3 bases from J, the gap between germline ends came to 5 bases. The CDR3 bases are TGTGCCAGCAGCTCCTCGACAGATACGCAGTATTTT. Residues: CASSSSTDTQYF.

The chain uses TRBV4-2 and TRBJ1-2; D uncertain. Trimming took 0 bases from V and 0 from J, leaving 17 bases between them. The germline V gene has CDR1 LGHNA and CDR2 YNFKEQ. CDR3 length: 18 residues. The CDR3 loop reads CASSQDTVGREANYGYTF. CDR3 nucleotides: TGTGCCAGCAGCCAAGATACCGTAGGACGGGAAGCTAACTATGGCTACACCTTC.

On this clone: A much more abundant neighbour one base away suggests this may be a read error. This rearrangement joins TRBV6-4 to TRBJ2-1; TRBD1 agrees at 11 bases. This CDR3 is 14 amino acids long. The V and J ends lost 2 bases and 6 bases, in that order; junction bases with no gene match: 0. Germline V gives CDR1 MRHNA, CDR2 SNTAGT. The CDR3 is CASSDGTGGNEQFF. In DNA, the CDR3 is TGTGCCAGCAGTGACGGGACAGGGGGCAATGAGCAGTTCTTC.

This clone appeared once. The chain recombines TRBV18 with TRBJ2-1; D is possibly TRBD2 (5 bases). Per the germline V gene, CDR1 is KGHSH and CDR2 is LQKENI. The CDR3 loop spans 15 amino acids. Trimming removed 2 bases at V and 6 bases at J, with 14 bases between. CDR3 sequence (DNA): TGTGCCAGCTCACCAACTCGGGAAGGAGGCAATGAGCAGTTCTTC. Encoded protein: CASSPTREGGNEQFF.

The chain carries TRBV9 and TRBJ1-2, with D maybe TRBD1 (6 bases). The CDR3 sequence is 15 residues long. Per germline, CDR1 SGDLS and CDR2 YYNGEE. The V gene lost 4 bases and the J gene lost 5 bases, with 18 bases spanning the gap. CDR3 region: CASSTRSGGPYGYTF. CDR3 bases: TGTGCCAGCAGCACCCGCAGCGGGGGCCCTTATGGCTACACCTTC.

The CDR3 region has the DNA TGTGCCACTTCCGGGACAGGGGGTTTTGGTGAAGCTTTCTTT. Translation gives CATSGTGGFGEAFF. The chain is built from TRBV19 and TRBJ1-1; 11 nucleotides agree with TRBD1. Trimming removed 10 bases from V and 7 bases from J; junction bases left unmatched: 11. From germline, CDR1 is LNHDA and CDR2 SQIVND (reference sequence). The CDR3 is made up of 14 amino acids.

Worth noting for this clone: The sample holds other DNA sequences that translate to the same CDR3. The gene calls are TRBV9 and TRBJ1-2; TRBD1 aligns across 7 bases. Germline V CDR1 and CDR2: SGDLS, YYNGEE. With 2 bases clipped from V and 3 bases from J, the junction kept 4 bases outside the gene matches. This CDR3 comprises 14 residues. As DNA, the CDR3 is TGTGCCAGCAGCGTCCGGGACAGAGACTATGGCTACACCTTC. Its translation: CASSVRDRDYGYTF.

V usage is TRBV7-7 and J usage is TRBJ2-1, with 12 bases fitting TRBD2. Germline lookup yields CDR1 SSHAT and CDR2 FNYEAQ (reference sequence). V lost 6 bases, J lost 8 bases, and 8 bases stayed unmatched. The CDR3 has 15 residues. Written as DNA, the CDR3 is TGTGCCAGCAGTAACCTAGCGGGGGGGATCGATGAGCAGTTCTTC. Protein: CASSNLAGGIDEQFF.

The V gene is TRBV13, the J gene TRBJ2-2; no reliable D call. The CDR3 loop spans 13 amino acids. V dropped 7 bases and J dropped 6 bases, with 12 bases sitting between them. Germline V gene lookup returns CDR1 PRHDT and CDR2 FYEKMQ (reference sequence). In DNA, the CDR3 is TGTGCCAGCACCCCTAGTCAGTCCGGGGAGCTGTTTTTT. Encoded protein: CASTPSQSGELFF.

The chain uses TRBV19 and TRBJ2-1; tentative D call: TRBD1 (5 bases). The germline CDR1 and CDR2 sequences are LNHDA and SQIVND (reference sequence). The CDR3 runs 15 residues. V lost 3 bases, J lost 1 base, and 10 bases lay in between. The CDR3 sequence: CASSIAGISYNEQFF. In nucleotides, the CDR3 is TGTGCCAGTAGTATCGCAGGGATTTCCTACAATGAGCAGTTCTTC.

A remark on this clone: Other DNA variants within this sample encode the same CDR3. The genes are TRBV5-1 and TRBJ1-2, with D perhaps matching TRBD1 (5 bases). CDR3 length: 13 residues. Per germline, CDR1 SGHRS and CDR2 YFSETQ. The V end was cut by 0 bases, the J end by 2 bases, with 5 bases between. The CDR3: CASSLDRNYGYTF. The CDR3 nucleotides read TGCGCCAGCAGCTTGGACAGGAACTATGGCTACACCTTC.

The CDR3 loop reads CASSQDSGASYEQYF. The CDR3 DNA reads as TGTGCCAGCAGCCAAGATAGCGGGGCCTCCTACGAGCAGTACTTC. This sequence joins TRBV4-2 and TRBJ2-7, with 8 positions matching TRBD2. Unmatched junction bases numbered 1, after V lost 0 bases and J lost 0 bases. CDR3 size: 15 residues. Germline CDR1 and CDR2: LGHNA and YNFKEQ.

CDR3 in DNA: TGTGCCAGCAGCCTTGAAGCCGGGACAGGGAATTCACCCCTCCACTTT. Translating it yields CASSLEAGTGNSPLHF. The rearrangement links TRBV4-2 to TRBJ1-6, with 9 bases that match TRBD1. The germline V gene encodes CDR1 LGHNA and CDR2 YNFKEQ. The CDR3 loop spans 16 amino acids. The ends lost 4 bases at V and 7 bases at J; junction bases unmatched: 8.

The rearrangement joins TRBV4-1 to TRBJ2-1, with 10 bases fitting TRBD1. Germline loops: CDR1 MGHRA, CDR2 YSYEKL. The CDR3 runs 20 residues. The J segment lost 0 bases and the V segment lost 2 bases, leaving 13 bases of the junction unmatched. CDR3 sequence (DNA): TGCGCCAGCAGCCAATCCTGGGACAGGGGAATCGAGAGCTCCTACAATGAGCAGTTCTTC. This encodes CASSQSWDRGIESSYNEQFF.

This rearrangement joins TRBV3-1 (or the pseudogene TRBV3-2) to TRBJ1-1, with 8 bases identical to TRBD1. The CDR3 is 17 residues long. Germline V lookup: CDR1 LGHDT, CDR2 YNNKEL (reference sequence). The ends lost 1 base at V and 0 bases at J; junction bases unmatched: 7. CDR3 sequence: CASSQAPTGGVNTEAFF. The CDR3 DNA reads as TGTGCCAGCAGCCAAGCCCCAACAGGGGGGGTGAACACTGAAGCTTTCTTT.

The CDR3 DNA reads TGTGCCAGCAGCTGGAGATTCACTAGCGGGGGCAATGAGCAGTTCTTC. It yields the protein CASSWRFTSGGNEQFF. The rearrangement links TRBV11-2 to TRBJ2-1; 11 bases fit TRBD2. V trimming: 4 bases; J trimming: 6 bases; junction bases outside the gene matches: 8. The CDR3 is made up of 16 amino acids. Germline assignment: CDR1 SGHAT and CDR2 FQNNGV.

This clone has just a few counts. The chain combines TRBV27 with TRBJ2-5; possibly TRBD2 for D (6 bases). Germline V gives CDR1 MNHEY, CDR2 SMNVEV (reference sequence). The CDR3 runs to 13 residues. V gave up 8 bases and J gave up 5 bases, with 15 bases separating them. The CDR3 nucleotides read TGTGCCAGCGGCAGGGAGGCGTGGGAGACCCAGTACTTC. It encodes CASGREAWETQYF.

The rearrangement links TRBV5-6 to TRBJ2-5; 12 nucleotides line up with TRBD2. CDR3 length equals 16 residues. With V trimmed by 4 bases and J by 5 bases, 9 bases remained unmatched. Germline V gives CDR1 SGHDT, CDR2 YYEEEE. CDR3 coding DNA: TGTGCCAGCAGCGCGATACTAGCGGGGGGAGTTGAGACCCAGTACTTC. It encodes CASSAILAGGVETQYF.

The CDR3: CASSQAAGETQYF. As DNA, the CDR3 is TGTGCCAGCAGCCAAGCCGCGGGGGAGACCCAGTACTTC. The rearrangement uses TRBV7-9 and TRBJ2-5; a weak D match, TRBD2 (6 bases). The germline V and J ends were trimmed by 5 bases and 5 bases, with 12 bases remaining between them. Germline V gene data show CDR1 as SEHNR and CDR2 as FQNEAQ (reference sequence). The CDR3 loop spans 13 amino acids.

The J gene is TRBJ2-3, the V gene TRBV9; 7 nucleotides line up with TRBD2. The CDR3 contains 12 residues. With V trimmed by 7 bases and J by 14 bases, 13 bases remained unmatched. CDR1 SGDLS and CDR2 YYNGEE come from the germline V gene. The CDR3 nucleotides are TGTGCCAGCGTTGGGGGTAGCGGGTTAGCGTATTTT. Amino acids: CASVGGSGLAYF.